This T cell receptor (beta chain) stems from a study of PD-1 blockade in classical Hodgkin lymphoma. Broader study findings: Newly diagnosed patients were said to have less baseline TCR diversity than healthy donors did.

Documented time point: newly diagnosed, previously untreated cHL patient sample. Trimming cost V 4 bases and J 1 base; bases outside gene matches: 6. Germline CDR1 SGHNT, CDR2 YENEEA. The CDR3 has 16 residues. Libraries were prepared by immunoSEQ multiplex PCR; TCRdb keeps only in-frame clonotypes and omits some of them. The sample lists tens of thousands of clones, roughly 88% occurring once. In regard to this clone: Its target is unknown.

This receptor was obtained from a human donor with classical Hodgkin lymphoma. Sequencing used peripheral blood mononuclear cells (PBMCs). V and J are TRBV11-3 and TRBJ2-5; 10 bases map to TRBD1. The CDR3 sequence: CASSSGQGLGQETQYF. The CDR3 DNA is TGTGCCAGCAGCTCGGGACAGGGGTTGGGCCAAGAGACCCAGTACTTC.